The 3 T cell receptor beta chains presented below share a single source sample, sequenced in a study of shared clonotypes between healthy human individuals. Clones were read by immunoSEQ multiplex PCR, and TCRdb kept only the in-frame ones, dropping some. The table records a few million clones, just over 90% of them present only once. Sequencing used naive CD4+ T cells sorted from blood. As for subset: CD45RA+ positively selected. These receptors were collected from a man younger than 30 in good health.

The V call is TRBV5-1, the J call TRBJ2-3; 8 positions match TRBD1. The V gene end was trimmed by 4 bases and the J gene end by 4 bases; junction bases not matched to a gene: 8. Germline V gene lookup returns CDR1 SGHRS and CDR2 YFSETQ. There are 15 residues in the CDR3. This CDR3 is CASSPVGQGADTQYF. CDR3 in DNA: TGCGCCAGCAGCCCAGTAGGACAGGGCGCAGATACGCAGTATTTT.

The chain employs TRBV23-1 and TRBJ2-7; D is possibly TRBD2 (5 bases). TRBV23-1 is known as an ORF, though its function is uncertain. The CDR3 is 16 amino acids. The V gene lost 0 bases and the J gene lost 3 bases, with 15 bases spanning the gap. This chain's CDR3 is CASSQSPGVPNYEQYF. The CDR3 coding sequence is TGCGCCAGCAGTCAATCGCCCGGGGTTCCTAACTACGAGCAGTACTTC.

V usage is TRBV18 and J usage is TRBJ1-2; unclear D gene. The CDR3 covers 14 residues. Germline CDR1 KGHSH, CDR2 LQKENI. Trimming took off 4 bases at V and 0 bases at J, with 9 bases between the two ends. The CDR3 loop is CASSHTDTNYGYTF. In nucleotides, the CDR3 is TGTGCCAGCTCACACACGGATACTAACTATGGCTACACCTTC.